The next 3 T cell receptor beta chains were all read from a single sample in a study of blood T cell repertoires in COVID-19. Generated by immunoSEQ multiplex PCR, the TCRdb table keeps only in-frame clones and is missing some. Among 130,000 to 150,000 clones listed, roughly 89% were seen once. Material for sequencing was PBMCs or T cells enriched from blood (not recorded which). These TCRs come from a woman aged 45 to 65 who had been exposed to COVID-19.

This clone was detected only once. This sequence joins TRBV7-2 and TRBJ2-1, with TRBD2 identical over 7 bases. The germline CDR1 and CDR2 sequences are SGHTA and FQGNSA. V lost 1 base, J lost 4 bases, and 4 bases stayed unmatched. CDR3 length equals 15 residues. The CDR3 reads CASSLVRGEYNEQFF. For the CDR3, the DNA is TGTGCCAGCAGCTTAGTTCGGGGGGAGTACAATGAGCAGTTCTTC.

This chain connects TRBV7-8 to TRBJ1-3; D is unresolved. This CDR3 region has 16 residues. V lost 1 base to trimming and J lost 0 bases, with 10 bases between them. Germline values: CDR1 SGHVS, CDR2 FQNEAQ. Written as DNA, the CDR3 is TGTGCCAGCAGCTTAGGTAGCACCTCCTCTGGAAACACCATATATTTT. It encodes CASSLGSTSSGNTIYF. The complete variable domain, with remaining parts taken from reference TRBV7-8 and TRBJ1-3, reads GAGVSQSPRYKVAKRGQDVALRCDPISGHVSLFWYQQALGQGPEFLTYFQNEAQLDKSGLPSDRFFAERPEGSVSTLKIQRTQQEDSAVYLCASSLGSTSSGNTIYFGEGSWLTVV.

The CDR3 region has the DNA TGTGCCAGCAGTCATGGACAGGGATTAGGCAAAAACATTCAGTACTTC. Encoded protein: CASSHGQGLGKNIQYF. This chain connects TRBV27 to TRBJ2-4, with 8 bases aligning to TRBD1. The V gene end was trimmed by 5 bases and the J gene end by 3 bases; junction bases not matched to a gene: 9. Germline assignment: CDR1 MNHEY and CDR2 SMNVEV (reference sequence). The CDR3 spans 16 residues.